This is a list of T cell receptor beta chains from one sample in a study of vaccination and CD4 T cells after COVID-19. MiXCR, run by TCRdb on the PCR reads, gives a single entry per CDR3 protein. Of about 16,000 distinct CDR3 sequences in the sample, approximately 50% were seen once. Their antigens remain unidentified. The material was cultured CD4+ T cells from blood, obtained after SARS-CoV-2 vaccination. These TCRs come from a human donor with COVID-19. CDR3s include the opening cysteine and the closing phenylalanine or tryptophan. D genes are given only for firm matches. Rows may omit the clone size; those that give it use once, few, many or a size class.

length | J | size | D | V | DNA | CDR3
13 | TRBJ2-2 | - | - | TRBV6-1 | TGTGCCAGCACTATGGTGAACACCGGGGAGCTGTTTTTT | CASTMVNTGELFF
17 | TRBJ2-3 | once | TRBD1 | TRBV7-2 | TGTGCCAGCAGCTTATTTAGAGCCGGGACAGTATCAGATACGCAGTATTTT | CASSLFRAGTVSDTQYF
18 | TRBJ2-5 | - | TRBD2 | TRBV2 | TGTGCCAGCAGCCCAGATATGGCTAGCGGGGGGTTTCAAGAGACCCAGTACTTC | CASSPDMASGGFQETQYF
14 | TRBJ1-5 | - | TRBD1 | TRBV19 | TGTGCCAGTAGTATCGGGACAGTTCGTCAGCCCCAGCATTTT | CASSIGTVRQPQHF
14 | TRBJ1-1 | large | - | TRBV28 | TGTGCCAGCACGCGGCGGGGGTGGAACACTGAAGCTTTCTTT | CASTRRGWNTEAFF
14 | TRBJ2-7 | - | TRBD1 | TRBV6-1 | TGTGCCAGCGCCCGGGGACAGGGGGTTTACGAGCAGTACTTC | CASARGQGVYEQYF
19 | TRBJ2-6 | few | TRBD1 | TRBV6-1 | TGTGCCAGCAGTGAAGTTCCGAGGACAGGGGGCTCTGGGGCCAACGTCCTGACTTTC | CASSEVPRTGGSGANVLTF
17 | TRBJ1-2 | - | TRBD1 | TRBV19 | TGTGCCAGTAGTAATGGGTACGGGACAGGGCATGACTATGGCTACACCTTC | CASSNGYGTGHDYGYTF
16 | TRBJ1-6 | - | - | TRBV19 | TGTGCCAGTAGGAGTCAGGGTGGCTCCTATAATTCACCCCTCCACTTT | CASRSQGGSYNSPLHF
15 | TRBJ2-2 | - | - | TRBV20-1 | TGCAGTGCTAGGGGAGGCAGGTCCCCCGCCGGGGAGCTGTTTTTT | CSARGGRSPAGELFF
14 | TRBJ2-5 | - | TRBD2 | TRBV6-1 | TGTGCCAGCAGCCGGGGGGTTGGGCAAGAGACCCAGTACTTC | CASSRGVGQETQYF
16 | TRBJ1-1 | - | TRBD1 | TRBV6-2/TRBV6-3 | TGTGCCAGCAGTTACTCGAAGGGGACAGGGAACACTGAAGCTTTCTTT | CASSYSKGTGNTEAFF
11 | TRBJ1-2 | - | - | TRBV5-4 | TGTGCCAGCAGCTTGGACAGGGGCTACACCTTC | CASSLDRGYTF
16 | TRBJ1-4 | - | TRBD1 | TRBV27 | TGTGCCAGCAGCTTCAGTCCGATTACAGGGGGAGAAAAACTGTTTTTT | CASSFSPITGGEKLFF
14 | TRBJ1-1 | - | - | TRBV20-1 | TGCAGTGCTAGAGGAAGGGGCTGGAGCACTGAAGCTTTCTTT | CSARGRGWSTEAFF
14 | TRBJ2-5 | - | TRBD1 | TRBV18 | TGTGCCAGCAACCGAGGGGGCTTCGGGGAGACCCAGTACTTC | CASNRGGFGETQYF
14 | TRBJ1-1 | few | TRBD1 | TRBV30 | TGTGCCTGGAGTACCGGACAGGGGAGCACTGAAGCTTTCTTT | CAWSTGQGSTEAFF
12 | TRBJ1-3 | few | - | TRBV4-1 | TGCGCCAGCAGCCAAGCTGGGAACACCATATATTTT | CASSQAGNTIYF
14 | TRBJ2-5 | few | - | TRBV24-1 | TGTGCCACCAGTGATACCAGGGTACAAGAGACCCAGTACTTC | CATSDTRVQETQYF
12 | TRBJ2-3 | - | - | TRBV11-3 | TGTGCCAGCAGCTCGACCACAGATACGCAGTATTTT | CASSSTTDTQYF
16 | TRBJ2-2 | - | TRBD2 | TRBV7-2 | TGTGCCAGCAGCAACGGACTAGCGGGGCACACCGGGGAGCTGTTTTTT | CASSNGLAGHTGELFF
11 | TRBJ1-2 | - | - | TRBV29-1 | TGCAGCGATGGGGGAGGCTATGGCTACACCTTC | CSDGGGYGYTF
13 | TRBJ1-2 | - | - | TRBV6-5 | TGTGCCAGCAGTTACCAATCGGGGAGCGGCTACACCTTC | CASSYQSGSGYTF
17 | TRBJ1-5 | - | TRBD1 | TRBV19 | TGTGCCAGTAGTATAACGTCAGGGGGTTATAGCAATCAGCCCCAGCATTTT | CASSITSGGYSNQPQHF
14 | TRBJ2-3 | - | - | TRBV19 | TGTGCCAGTAGTATCGGGGGGCCGCCAGATACGCAGTATTTT | CASSIGGPPDTQYF
12 | TRBJ1-3 | - | - | TRBV10-3 | TGTGCCACCGGGACTCCTGGAAACACCATATATTTT | CATGTPGNTIYF
14 | TRBJ2-5 | few | - | TRBV7-9 | TGTGCCAGCAGCTTAGTTCTGGGAAGGGAGACCCAGTACTTC | CASSLVLGRETQYF
12 | TRBJ2-3 | - | - | TRBV27 | TGTGCCAGCAGCCTCCCGACAGATACGCAGTATTTT | CASSLPTDTQYF
15 | TRBJ1-1 | - | - | TRBV6-5 | TGTGCCAGCAGTTACGTCAGGGAGAGGTCCACTGAAGCTTTCTTT | CASSYVRERSTEAFF
16 | TRBJ2-3 | - | TRBD1 | TRBV6-1 | TGTGCCAGCAGTCCCGGACAGGGGGCGATTGTTTTTACGCAGTATTTT | CASSPGQGAIVFTQYF
17 | TRBJ2-6 | - | TRBD1 | TRBV18 | TGTGCCAGCTCGCCGGGACAGGGGGCTTCTGGGGCCAACGTCCTGACTTTC | CASSPGQGASGANVLTF
15 | TRBJ1-5 | - | - | TRBV19 | TGTGCCAGTAACATGCTGGGGGAGGGGGGGCAGCCCCAGCATTTT | CASNMLGEGGQPQHF
11 | TRBJ1-1 | - | - | TRBV6-1 | TGTGCCAGCAGTGAAGTAGGGGTAGCTTTCTTT | CASSEVGVAFF
16 | TRBJ2-1 | - | TRBD2 | TRBV7-2 | TGTGCCAGCAGCGTAGCGGGGGCCACCTCCTACAATGAGCAGTTCTTC | CASSVAGATSYNEQFF
16 | TRBJ2-7 | - | TRBD2 | TRBV5-6 | TGTGCCAGCAGCTTGGACGGCGGGGGTTCCTCCTACGAGCAGTACTTC | CASSLDGGGSSYEQYF
15 | TRBJ1-5 | - | TRBD1 | TRBV6-5 | TGTGCCAGCAGTTACGGGGACAGCGTCAATCAGCCCCAGCATTTT | CASSYGDSVNQPQHF
12 | TRBJ2-5 | - | - | TRBV7-6 | TGTGCCAGCAGCCCGCTGGGAGACGCCCAGTACTTC | CASSPLGDAQYF
13 | TRBJ1-1 | few | - | TRBV11-2 | TGTGCCAGCAGCCCAGAGGGGTGGGGGAGAGCTTTCTTT | CASSPEGWGRAFF
15 | TRBJ2-3 | - | - | TRBV7-2 | TGTGCCAGCAGCTCTCGGGGCCCTAGGGCAGATACGCAGTATTTT | CASSSRGPRADTQYF
14 | TRBJ1-3 | - | - | TRBV29-1 | TGCAGCGTTGACCCATCAGGCTCTGGAAACACCATATATTTT | CSVDPSGSGNTIYF
14 | TRBJ1-1 | few | TRBD1 | TRBV15 | TGTGCCACCACGGCAGGGGGCTTTCGAACTGAAGCTTTCTTT | CATTAGGFRTEAFF
14 | TRBJ1-6 | - | - | TRBV6-5 | TGTGCCAGCAGCTACCGGGCCCTTGGTTCACCCCTCCACTTT | CASSYRALGSPLHF
13 | TRBJ1-2 | - | - | TRBV6-1 | TGTGCCAGCAGACGGGATTCAGCCTATGGCTACACCTTC | CASRRDSAYGYTF
14 | TRBJ2-5 | - | TRBD2 | TRBV20-1 | TGCAGTGCTAGACTCGGGGGGGCACGAGAGACCCAGTACTTC | CSARLGGARETQYF
15 | TRBJ1-2 | - | - | TRBV6-1 | TGTGCCAGCACCCTACACCTGGGGGGAAACTATGGCTACACCTTC | CASTLHLGGNYGYTF
16 | TRBJ1-1 | - | - | TRBV21-1 | TGTGCCAGCAGCGCGGACAGGGGGCTATGGAACACTGAAGCTTTCTTT | CASSADRGLWNTEAFF
13 | TRBJ2-1 | - | - | TRBV7-2 | TGTGCCAGCCGCTCCGGATCCCACAATGAGCAGTTCTTC | CASRSGSHNEQFF
14 | TRBJ2-7 | few | - | TRBV5-5 | TGTGCCAGCAGCTTGGAGGAGGGTCGGTACGAGCAGTACTTC | CASSLEEGRYEQYF
16 | TRBJ2-3 | few | - | TRBV7-8 | TGTGCCAGCAGCTTAGTAGGCGGTACTAGCACAGATACGCAGTATTTT | CASSLVGGTSTDTQYF
14 | TRBJ2-3 | few | TRBD2 | TRBV20-1 | TGCAGTGCTTCTCTGGCGGGGGGCACAGATACGCAGTATTTT | CSASLAGGTDTQYF
14 | TRBJ1-2 | - | - | TRBV30 | TGTGCCTGGAGTGCCCAATCGGGGGGTTATGGCTACACCTTC | CAWSAQSGGYGYTF
13 | TRBJ2-5 | - | TRBD2 | TRBV6-2/TRBV6-3 | TGTGCCAGCAGCGCGGGGGGCAGAGAGACCCAGTACTTC | CASSAGGRETQYF
14 | TRBJ2-3 | - | TRBD2 | TRBV20-1 | TGCAGTGCTAGGCTTCTAGCGGGAGCAGATACGCAGTATTTT | CSARLLAGADTQYF
16 | TRBJ1-5 | few | TRBD1 | TRBV20-1 | TGCAGTGTCGGAGGACAGGGGAGTTATAGCAATCAGCCCCAGCATTTT | CSVGGQGSYSNQPQHF
16 | TRBJ2-1 | - | - | TRBV19 | TGTGCCAGTAGGGGAAGAGGACTTAATAAACGCAATGAGCAGTTCTTC | CASRGRGLNKRNEQFF
15 | TRBJ2-3 | - | - | TRBV7-3 | TGTGCCAGCAGTCCGGGACTGGGTAGCACAGATACGCAGTATTTT | CASSPGLGSTDTQYF